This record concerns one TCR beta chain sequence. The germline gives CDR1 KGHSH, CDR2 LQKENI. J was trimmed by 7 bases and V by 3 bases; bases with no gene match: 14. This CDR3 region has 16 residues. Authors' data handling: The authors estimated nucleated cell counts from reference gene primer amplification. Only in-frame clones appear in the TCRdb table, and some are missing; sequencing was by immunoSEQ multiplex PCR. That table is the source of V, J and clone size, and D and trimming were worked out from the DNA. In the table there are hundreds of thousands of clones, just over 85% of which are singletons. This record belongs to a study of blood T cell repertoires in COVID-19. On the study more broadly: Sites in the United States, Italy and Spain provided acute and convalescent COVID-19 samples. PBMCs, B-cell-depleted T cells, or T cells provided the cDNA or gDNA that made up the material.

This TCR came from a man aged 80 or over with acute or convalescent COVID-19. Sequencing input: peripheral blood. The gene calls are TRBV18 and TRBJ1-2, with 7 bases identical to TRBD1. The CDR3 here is CASSPLPATGTFGYTF. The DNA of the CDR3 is TGTGCCAGCTCACCCCTACCCGCGACAGGGACCTTTGGCTACACCTTC.